This T cell receptor beta chain originates from a study of T cell changes during pregnancy in multiple sclerosis. The CDR3 is 19 amino acids. Germline-derived CDR1 and CDR2 are SGHVS and FNYEAQ. With V trimmed by 5 bases and J by 1 base, 13 bases remained unmatched. Produced via immunoSEQ multiplex PCR; TCRdb's table is partial and in-frame only. The repertoire includes tens of thousands of clones, 70% to 90% of them detected once, and about 11% sits in the top ten. The rearrangement uses TRBV7-6 and TRBJ2-7; TRBD2 aligns across 14 bases. Sequences were derived from CD8+ T cells from peripheral blood mononuclear cells, sampled in the third trimester of pregnancy. The clonotype originates from a female donor with multiple sclerosis, enrolled in a pregnancy study. The DNA of the CDR3 is TGTGCCAGCAGCGACAGTACCGGACTAGCGGGAGGAGAATCCTACGAGCAGTACTTC. Encoded protein: CASSDSTGLAGGESYEQYF.